This note documents a single T cell receptor beta chain sequence. Its cognate antigen is unknown. The data belong to a study of monozygotic twins with inflammatory bowel disease. Study-level findings and limits: In these data, no single strong IBD-associated signal or clonotype received support.

Donors gave 2.5 ml of blood apiece. This CDR3 has 15 residues. Germline CDR1 SGDLS, CDR2 YYNGEE. Eight separate reactions per sample yielded the cDNA. Addition of UMIs with a 6-nucleotide sample barcode was achieved by template switching. TCRdb reworked the 5' RACE reads into one entry per CDR3 protein, no DNA. This table lists approximately 330,000 distinct CDR3 sequences. This TCR was recovered from a human donor with ulcerative colitis or Crohn's disease, or a healthy co-twin of an affected twin (not recorded which). This rearrangement joins TRBV9 to TRBJ2-5; TCRdb designates TRBD1, a call that cannot be tested without DNA. Material: blood. The CDR3 sequence: CASTVGAGGRETQYF.